These T cell receptor beta chains were read from a single sample in a study of T-cell reconstitution after alpha-beta-depleted transplantation in children. In TCRdb, the PCR reads were re-called with MiXCR into one record per CDR3 protein. The sample yields around 370,000 distinct CDR3 sequences, around 10% seen once. The sample was PBMCs from the stem cell graft donor, taken from the stem cell graft. These receptors came from a human donor who donated a stem cell graft to a child with acute lymphoblastic leukemia. The CDR3 runs from the conserved cysteine through the conserved F or W. A D gene is named only where the DNA matches it firmly. For some rows the clone size is stated as once, few or many, or as a class when expanded; others skip it.

v_gene	j_gene	d_gene	abundance	CDR3nt	CDR3aa
TRBV3-1	TRBJ2-1	NA	NA	TGTGCCAGCAGCCAAGAGCGTCGGACCAATGAGCAGTTCTTC	CASSQERRTNEQFF
TRBV6-1	TRBJ2-2	TRBD2	few	TGTGCCAGCAGTACCGGACTAGCGGGTTACGCGAACACCGGGGAGCTGTTTTTT	CASSTGLAGYANTGELFF
TRBV20-1	TRBJ1-4	NA	NA	TGCAGTGTAAGAGGAGGGGACGCCGGAAAACTGTTTTTT	CSVRGGDAGKLFF
TRBV7-9	TRBJ2-7	TRBD2	NA	TGTGCCAGCAGCTTAACTAGCGGGGAAGCAGCCTACGAGCAGTACTTC	CASSLTSGEAAYEQYF
TRBV12-3/TRBV12-4	TRBJ2-7	NA	many	TGTGCCAGCAGTGGACGCTACGAGCAGTACTTC	CASSGRYEQYF
TRBV12-3/TRBV12-4	TRBJ1-2	NA	few	TGTGCCAGCAGTTTAGCCGGCGGTACTATGAGCTACACCTTC	CASSLAGGTMSYTF
TRBV12-3/TRBV12-4	TRBJ1-1	TRBD1	few	TGTGCCAGCAGCCAGACAGGGATGAACACTGAAGCTTTCTTT	CASSQTGMNTEAFF
TRBV5-1	TRBJ2-7	NA	NA	TGCGCCAGCAGCCCGGCCTCATACAGGACTTACGAGCAGTACTTC	CASSPASYRTYEQYF
TRBV5-6	TRBJ2-7	NA	few	TGTGCCAGCAGCTTGGGCTACTACGAGCAGTACTTC	CASSLGYYEQYF
TRBV5-1	TRBJ2-1	NA	NA	TGCGCCAGCAGCTTCGGACGGGAGAGTCGGGGCAATGAGCAGTTCTTC	CASSFGRESRGNEQFF
TRBV10-2	TRBJ1-5	NA	many	TGCGCCAGCAGACCAACAGGGAATCAGCCCCAGCATTTT	CASRPTGNQPQHF
TRBV7-8	TRBJ2-4	TRBD2	few	TGTGCCAGCAGCTTAGGACTAGCGGGAGAGAAGGAAAACATTCAGTACTTC	CASSLGLAGEKENIQYF
TRBV5-1	TRBJ2-1	NA	NA	TGCGCCAGCAGCTTGCTTGAGGTTGGGGTAGCCAAGCAGTTCTTC	CASSLLEVGVAKQFF
TRBV27	TRBJ2-1	NA	few	TGTGCCAGCGGGAACTTTGAGCAGTTCTTC	CASGNFEQFF
TRBV28	TRBJ2-5	NA	NA	TGTGCCAGCGGGGGGACCGGGACAGACCAAGAGACCCAGTACTTC	CASGGTGTDQETQYF
TRBV5-1	TRBJ2-7	NA	many	TGCGCCAGCAGTTCTACTGACAGCCACTACGAGCAGTACTTC	CASSSTDSHYEQYF
TRBV6-2/TRBV6-3	TRBJ2-3	NA	few	TGTGCCAGCAGTTTCCGGGGTTCTCCAGATACGCAGTATTTT	CASSFRGSPDTQYF
TRBV3-1	TRBJ2-3	NA	NA	TGTGCCACCTGCCAAGGGCTTAGCGGCACAGATACGCAGTATTTT	CATCQGLSGTDTQYF
TRBV4-3	TRBJ2-2	TRBD2	NA	TGCGCCAGCAGCCAAGCAACTAGCGGGAGTTTCCCCGGGGAGCTGTTTTTT	CASSQATSGSFPGELFF
TRBV29-1	TRBJ2-1	NA	few	TGCAGCGTTGAAGCGGGGGCCCCTGAGCAGTTCTTC	CSVEAGAPEQFF
TRBV5-1	TRBJ2-7	TRBD1	many	TGCGCCAGCAGCCCAGAGACAGGGGCAACCTACGAGCAGTACTTC	CASSPETGATYEQYF
TRBV12-3/TRBV12-4	TRBJ2-7	TRBD2	many	TGTGCCAGCAGTCTCCAATCTAGCGGGCCCTACGAGCAGTACTTC	CASSLQSSGPYEQYF
TRBV28	TRBJ2-7	TRBD1	NA	TGTGCCAGCACCGTGACAGGGGTACACGAGCAGTACTTC	CASTVTGVHEQYF
TRBV7-3	TRBJ2-3	NA	few	TGTGCCAGCAGCTTTTACGGGAGAGGGGCAGATACGCAGTATTTT	CASSFYGRGADTQYF
TRBV3-1	TRBJ2-5	TRBD1	NA	TGTGCCAGCAGCCACCGAATAGGACAGGGGGCATGGGAGACCCAGTACTTC	CASSHRIGQGAWETQYF